This TCR beta chain is drawn from a study of blood T cells in healthy people across ages. Through a sample-barcoded 5' primer and a J-beta primer mix, a second PCR was run for 7 to 11 cycles. TCRdb independently ran MiXCR on the 5' RACE reads; one entry per CDR3 protein. The repertoire has roughly 1.9 million distinct CDR3 sequences, about two fifths of them found once; the top ten carry 20% to 25%. Input material: blood. The clonotype was recovered from a human donor in good health.

CDR3 in DNA: TGTGCCATCAGTGACTATAGGGCAGATACGCAGTATTTT. This translates into CAISDYRADTQYF. The chain couples TRBV10-3 to TRBJ2-3; D not resolved. CDR3 length equals 13 residues. Germline V lookup: CDR1 ENHRY, CDR2 SYGVKD. The V and J ends lost 3 bases and 4 bases respectively, with 8 bases between them.